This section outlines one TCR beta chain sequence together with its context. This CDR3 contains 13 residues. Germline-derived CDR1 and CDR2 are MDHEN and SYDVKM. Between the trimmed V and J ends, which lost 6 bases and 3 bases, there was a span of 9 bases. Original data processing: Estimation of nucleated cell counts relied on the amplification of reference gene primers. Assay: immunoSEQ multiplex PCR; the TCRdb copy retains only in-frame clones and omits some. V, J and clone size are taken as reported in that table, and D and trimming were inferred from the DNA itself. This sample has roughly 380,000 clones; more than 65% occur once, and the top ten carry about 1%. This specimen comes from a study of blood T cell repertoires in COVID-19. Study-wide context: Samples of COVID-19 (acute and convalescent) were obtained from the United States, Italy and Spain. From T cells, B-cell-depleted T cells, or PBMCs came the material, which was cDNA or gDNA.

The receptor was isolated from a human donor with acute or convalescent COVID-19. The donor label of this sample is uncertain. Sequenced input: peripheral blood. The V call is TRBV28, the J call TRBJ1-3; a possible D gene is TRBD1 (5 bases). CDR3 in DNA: TGTGCCAGCAGAGGGCAGGGTGGAAACACCATATATTTT. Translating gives CASRGQGGNTIYF.